This passage covers 2 T cell receptor beta chains from one sample sequenced in a study of technical replicates of blood from four donors. Sequencing used immunoSEQ multiplex PCR; TCRdb keeps in-frame clones, though not all of them. Of 55,000 to 70,000 clones in the sample, 70% to 90% are singletons; the top ten hold around 5.1%. Sequencing used PBMCs. The source is a human donor in good health. Some clones in this sample may be carry-over from other donors' samples.

This clone was seen a handful of times. V and J are TRBV19 and TRBJ2-1; no firm D call. V lost 9 bases and J lost 9, with 15 bases in between. Germline V lookup: CDR1 LNHDA, CDR2 SQIVND (reference sequence). The CDR3 is 12 amino acids. CDR3 DNA: TGTGCCAGCACCGACATCTATGCTGAGCAGTTCTTC. It is translated as CASTDIYAEQFF.

The V call is TRBV15, the J call TRBJ2-3, with unresolved D. The CDR3 is 13 amino acids. In germline, CDR1 is LNHNV, CDR2 YYDKDF (reference sequence). V was clipped by 3 bases and J by 6 bases, with 10 bases between them. The CDR3 is CATSSPPRDTQYF. In nucleotides, the CDR3 is TGTGCCACCAGCAGCCCGCCGCGCGATACGCAGTATTTT.